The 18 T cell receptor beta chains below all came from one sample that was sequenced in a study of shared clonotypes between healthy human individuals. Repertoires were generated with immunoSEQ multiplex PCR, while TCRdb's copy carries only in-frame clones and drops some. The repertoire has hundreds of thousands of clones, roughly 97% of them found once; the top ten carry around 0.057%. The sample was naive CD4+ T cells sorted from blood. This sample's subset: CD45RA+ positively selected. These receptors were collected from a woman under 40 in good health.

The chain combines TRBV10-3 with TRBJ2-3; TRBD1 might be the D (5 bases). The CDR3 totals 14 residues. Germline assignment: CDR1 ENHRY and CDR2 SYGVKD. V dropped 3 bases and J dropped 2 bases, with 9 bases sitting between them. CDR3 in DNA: TGTGCCATCAGTGACCGACAGACCACAGATACGCAGTATTTT. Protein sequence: CAISDRQTTDTQYF.

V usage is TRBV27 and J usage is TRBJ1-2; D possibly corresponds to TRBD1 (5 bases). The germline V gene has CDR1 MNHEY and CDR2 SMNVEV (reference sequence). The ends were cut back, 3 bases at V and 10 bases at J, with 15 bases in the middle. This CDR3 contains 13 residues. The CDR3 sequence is CASSFTQGPAYTF. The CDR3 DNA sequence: TGTGCCAGCAGTTTCACCCAGGGACCAGCCTACACCTTC.

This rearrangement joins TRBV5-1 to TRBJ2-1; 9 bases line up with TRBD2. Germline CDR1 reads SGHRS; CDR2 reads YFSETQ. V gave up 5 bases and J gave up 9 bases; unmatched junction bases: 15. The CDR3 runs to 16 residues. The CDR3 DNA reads TGCGCCAGCAGTGAACTTAGTAGCGGGAGTCGAGGTGAGCAGTTCTTC. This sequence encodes CASSELSSGSRGEQFF.

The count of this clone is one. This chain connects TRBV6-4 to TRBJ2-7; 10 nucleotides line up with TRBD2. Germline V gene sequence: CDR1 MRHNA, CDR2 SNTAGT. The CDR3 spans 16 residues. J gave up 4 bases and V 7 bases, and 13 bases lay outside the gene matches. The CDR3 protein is CASISGRAGRRYEQYF. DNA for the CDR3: TGTGCCAGCATAAGCGGGAGGGCCGGAAGGCGGTACGAGCAGTACTTC.

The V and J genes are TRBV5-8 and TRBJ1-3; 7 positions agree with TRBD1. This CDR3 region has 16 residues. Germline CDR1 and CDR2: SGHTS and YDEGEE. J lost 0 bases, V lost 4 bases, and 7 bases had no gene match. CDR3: CASSQGTERSGNTIYF. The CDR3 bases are TGTGCCAGCAGCCAAGGGACAGAACGCTCTGGAAACACCATATATTTT.

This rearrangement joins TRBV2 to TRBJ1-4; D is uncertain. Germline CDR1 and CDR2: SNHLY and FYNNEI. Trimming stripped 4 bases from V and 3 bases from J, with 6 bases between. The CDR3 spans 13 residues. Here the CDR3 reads CASSGGANEKLFF. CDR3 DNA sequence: TGTGCCAGCAGTGGAGGTGCTAATGAAAAACTGTTTTTT.

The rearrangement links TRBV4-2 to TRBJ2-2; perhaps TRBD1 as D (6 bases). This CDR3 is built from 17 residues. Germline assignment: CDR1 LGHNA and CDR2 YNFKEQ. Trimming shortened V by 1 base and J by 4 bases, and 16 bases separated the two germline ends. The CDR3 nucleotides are TGTGCCAGCAGCCAAGGGCTAGGGGGAGAGGCCACCGGGGAGCTGTTTTTT. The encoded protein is CASSQGLGGEATGELFF.

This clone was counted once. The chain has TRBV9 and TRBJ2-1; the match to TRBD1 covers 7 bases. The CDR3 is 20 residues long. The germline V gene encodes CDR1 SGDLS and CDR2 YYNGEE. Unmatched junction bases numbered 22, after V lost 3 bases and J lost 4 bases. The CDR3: CASSERAQILGQVSYNEQFF. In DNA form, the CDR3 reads TGTGCCAGCAGCGAGAGGGCCCAAATACTAGGACAGGTTAGTTACAATGAGCAGTTCTTC.

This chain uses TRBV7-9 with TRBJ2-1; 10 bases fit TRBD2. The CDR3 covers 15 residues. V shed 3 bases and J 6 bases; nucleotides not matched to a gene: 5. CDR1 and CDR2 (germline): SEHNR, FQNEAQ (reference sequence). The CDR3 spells CASSFLAGAGNEQFF. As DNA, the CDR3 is TGTGCCAGCAGCTTCCTAGCGGGAGCAGGCAATGAGCAGTTCTTC.

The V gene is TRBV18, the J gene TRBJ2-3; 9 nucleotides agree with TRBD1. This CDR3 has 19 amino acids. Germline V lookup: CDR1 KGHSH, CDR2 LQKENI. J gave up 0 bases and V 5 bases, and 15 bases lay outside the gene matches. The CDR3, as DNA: TGTGCCAGCTCATTTCAACCCCCAGGGACAGGGAGTAGCACAGATACGCAGTATTTT. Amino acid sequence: CASSFQPPGTGSSTDTQYF.

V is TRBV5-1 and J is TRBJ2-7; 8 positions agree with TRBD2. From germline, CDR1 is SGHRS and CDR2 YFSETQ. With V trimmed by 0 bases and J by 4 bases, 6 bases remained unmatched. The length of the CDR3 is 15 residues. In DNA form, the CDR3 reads TGCGCCAGCAGCTTGGATAGCGGGAATCGGTACGAGCAGTACTTC. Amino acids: CASSLDSGNRYEQYF.

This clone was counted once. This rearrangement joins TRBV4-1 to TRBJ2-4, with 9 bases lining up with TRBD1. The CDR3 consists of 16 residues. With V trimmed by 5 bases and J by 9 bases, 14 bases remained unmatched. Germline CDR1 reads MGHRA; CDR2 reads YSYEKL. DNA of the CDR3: TGCGCCAGCAGCTCGGCTCCGGGACAGGGTGATACCATTCAGTACTTC. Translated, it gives CASSSAPGQGDTIQYF.

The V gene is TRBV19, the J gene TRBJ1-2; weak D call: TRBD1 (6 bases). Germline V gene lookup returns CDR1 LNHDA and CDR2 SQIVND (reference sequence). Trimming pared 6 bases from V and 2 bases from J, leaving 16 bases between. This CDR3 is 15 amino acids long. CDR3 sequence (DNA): TGTGCCAGTAGCCGGCCCTCAGGGGCCAACTATGGCTACACCTTC. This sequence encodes CASSRPSGANYGYTF.

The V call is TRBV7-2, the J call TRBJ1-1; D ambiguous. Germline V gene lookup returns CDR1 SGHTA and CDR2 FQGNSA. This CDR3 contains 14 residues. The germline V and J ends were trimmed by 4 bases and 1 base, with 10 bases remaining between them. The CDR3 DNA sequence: TGTGCCAGCAGCTCTCGTAACCCGAACACTGAAGCTTTCTTT. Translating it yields CASSSRNPNTEAFF.

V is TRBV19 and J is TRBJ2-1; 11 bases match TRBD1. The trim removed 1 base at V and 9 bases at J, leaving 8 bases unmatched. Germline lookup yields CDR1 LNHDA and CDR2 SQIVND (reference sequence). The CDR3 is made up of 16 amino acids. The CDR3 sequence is CASSIGTGGGKIEQFF. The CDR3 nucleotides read TGTGCCAGTAGTATAGGGACAGGGGGCGGCAAGATTGAGCAGTTCTTC.

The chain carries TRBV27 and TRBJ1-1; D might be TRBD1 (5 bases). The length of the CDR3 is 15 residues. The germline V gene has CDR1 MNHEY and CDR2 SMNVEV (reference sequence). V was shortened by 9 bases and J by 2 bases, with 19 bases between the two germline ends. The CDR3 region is CASRGKIRGNTEAFF. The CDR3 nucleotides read TGTGCCAGTCGGGGGAAGATCCGGGGCAACACTGAAGCTTTCTTT.

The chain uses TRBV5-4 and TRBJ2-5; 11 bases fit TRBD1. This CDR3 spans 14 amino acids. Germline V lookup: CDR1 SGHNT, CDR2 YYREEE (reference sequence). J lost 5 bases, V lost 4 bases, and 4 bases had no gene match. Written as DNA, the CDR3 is TGTGCCAGCAGCACGGGACAGGGGGGGGAGACCCAGTACTTC. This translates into CASSTGQGGETQYF. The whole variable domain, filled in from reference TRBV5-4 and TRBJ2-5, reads ETGVTQSPTHLIKTRGQQVTLRCSSQSGHNTVSWYQQALGQGPQFIFQYYREEENGRGNFPPRFSGLQFPNYSSELNVNALELDDSALYLCASSTGQGGETQYFGPGTRLLVL.

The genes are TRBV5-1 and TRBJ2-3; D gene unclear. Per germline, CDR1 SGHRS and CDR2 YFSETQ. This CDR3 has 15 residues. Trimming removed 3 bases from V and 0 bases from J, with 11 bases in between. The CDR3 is CASSSAGGSTDTQYF. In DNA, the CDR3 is TGCGCCAGCAGCTCGGCCGGCGGAAGCACAGATACGCAGTATTTT.